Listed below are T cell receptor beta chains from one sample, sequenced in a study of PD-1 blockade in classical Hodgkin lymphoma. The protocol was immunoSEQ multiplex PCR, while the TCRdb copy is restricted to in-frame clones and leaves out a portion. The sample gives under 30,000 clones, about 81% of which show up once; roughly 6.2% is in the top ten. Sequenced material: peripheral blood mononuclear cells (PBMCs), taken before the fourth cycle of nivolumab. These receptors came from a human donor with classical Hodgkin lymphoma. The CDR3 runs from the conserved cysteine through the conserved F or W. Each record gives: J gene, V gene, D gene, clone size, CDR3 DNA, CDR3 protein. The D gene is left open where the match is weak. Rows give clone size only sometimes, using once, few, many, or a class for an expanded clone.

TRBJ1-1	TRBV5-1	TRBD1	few	TGCGCCAGCAGCTCCCGGACAGGGGGCACTGAAGCTTTCTTT	CASSSRTGGTEAFF
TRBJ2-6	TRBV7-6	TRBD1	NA	TGTGCCAGCAGCCCGACAGGGGGCGCGGGTGGGGCCAACGTCCTGACTTTC	CASSPTGGAGGANVLTF
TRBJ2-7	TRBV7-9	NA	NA	TGTGCCAGCAGCTTAGATTTGGCGAGGGTTTCCTACGAGCAGTACTTC	CASSLDLARVSYEQYF
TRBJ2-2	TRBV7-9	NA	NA	TGTGCCAGCAGCTACTTCTACGGTCCCGGGGAGCTGTTTTTT	CASSYFYGPGELFF
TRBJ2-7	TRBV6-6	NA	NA	TGTGCCAGCAGCCGGGTGGACACCTACGAGCAGTACTTC	CASSRVDTYEQYF
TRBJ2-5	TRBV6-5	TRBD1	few	TGTGCCAGCAGAGATGACAGGGACCCTCAAGAGACCCAGTACTTC	CASRDDRDPQETQYF
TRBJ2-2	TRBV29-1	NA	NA	TGCAGCGTTGACGATACAGGGTCCGGGGAGCTGTTTTTT	CSVDDTGSGELFF
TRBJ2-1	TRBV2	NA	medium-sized	TGTGCCAGCAGTGTTGCCGTGTCCCCCAATGAGCAGTTCTTC	CASSVAVSPNEQFF
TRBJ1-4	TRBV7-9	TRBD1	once	TGTGCCAGCAGCCCCCGGACAGGGGGTTATCTTGGACCTAATGAAAAACTGTTTTTT	CASSPRTGGYLGPNEKLFF
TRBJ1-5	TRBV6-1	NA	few	TGTGCCAGCAGTGGACGGTATAGCAATCAGCCCCAGCATTTT	CASSGRYSNQPQHF
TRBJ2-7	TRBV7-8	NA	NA	TGTGCCAGCAGCCCCCTAAGTGGACCGAAACTCTACGAGCAGTACTTC	CASSPLSGPKLYEQYF
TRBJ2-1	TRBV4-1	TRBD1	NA	TGCGCCAGCAGCCAGCCCGGACAGGGGAATGAGCAGTTCTTC	CASSQPGQGNEQFF
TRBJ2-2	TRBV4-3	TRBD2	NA	TGCGCCAGCAGCCAAGACCTTTCCCCCCGGGGGGTCGGGGAGCTGTTTTTT	CASSQDLSPRGVGELFF
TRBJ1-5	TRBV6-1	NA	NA	TGTGCCAGCAGTGAACGGGGCTGGGGCAATCAGCCCCAGCATTTT	CASSERGWGNQPQHF
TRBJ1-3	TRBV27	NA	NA	TGTGCCACCTTCTCTGGAAACACCATATATTTT	CATFSGNTIYF
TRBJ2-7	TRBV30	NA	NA	TGTGCCTGGAACCTCCGGGCCTCCTACGAGCAGTACTTC	CAWNLRASYEQYF
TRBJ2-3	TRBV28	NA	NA	TGTGCCAGCAGTTTAGCCTCGGACCAGGCAGATACGCAGTATTTT	CASSLASDQADTQYF
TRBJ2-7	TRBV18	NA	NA	TGTGCCAGCTCACCGGGCGCCGACCTCGCCAATTACGAGCAGTACTTC	CASSPGADLANYEQYF
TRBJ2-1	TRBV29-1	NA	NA	TGCAGCGTTGAAGATCAGGCTAGCGAATACAATGAGCAGTTCTTC	CSVEDQASEYNEQFF
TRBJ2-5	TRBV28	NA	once	TGTGCCAGCAGTCTCTCTAGGGACCAGTACTTC	CASSLSRDQYF
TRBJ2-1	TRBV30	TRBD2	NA	TGTGCCTGGAGTGTAATGCTAGCGGGCCTTAGAGAGCAGTTCTTC	CAWSVMLAGLREQFF
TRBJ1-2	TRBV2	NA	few	TGTGCCAGCAGTGAAGAGGTCAACTATGGCTACACCTTC	CASSEEVNYGYTF
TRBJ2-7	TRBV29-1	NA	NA	TGCAGCGTTGCTGATACAGGGTTCTCCTACGAGCAGTACTTC	CSVADTGFSYEQYF
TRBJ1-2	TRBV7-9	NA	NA	TGTGCCAGTACGATTTGGGGGTATGGCTACACCTTC	CASTIWGYGYTF
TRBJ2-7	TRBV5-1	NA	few	TGCGCCAGCAGCTTCTACGGGGCCTCTCCCGAGCAGTACTTC	CASSFYGASPEQYF
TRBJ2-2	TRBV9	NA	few	TGTGCCAGCAGCTTTCGGCGGGATGTTGGAACCGGGGAGCTGTTTTTT	CASSFRRDVGTGELFF
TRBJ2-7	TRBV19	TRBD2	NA	TGTGCCAGTAGTATATCTGGGGGGACTACCTACGAGCAGTACTTC	CASSISGGTTYEQYF
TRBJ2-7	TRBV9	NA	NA	TGTGCCAGCAGCGCCGCCTTGCGGGACGAGCAGTACTTC	CASSAALRDEQYF
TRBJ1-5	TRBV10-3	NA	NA	TGTGCCATAAGCCCACGGCCTAGCAATCAGCCCCAGCATTTT	CAISPRPSNQPQHF